This is a list of T cell receptor beta chains from one sample in a study of T cells in localized non-small cell lung cancer. The data were produced by immunoSEQ multiplex PCR, yet TCRdb's version contains in-frame clones alone and is incomplete. Altogether roughly 31,000 clones are present, 89% being singletons, with the ten largest covering about 9.3%. This material consisted of peripheral blood, taken before any cancer treatment. The receptors were sampled from a woman aged 40-70 years with stage I lung adenocarcinoma. Both conserved end residues are trimmed from each CDR3. The D gene is left open where the match is weak.

j_call,v_call,d_call,cdr3_aa
TRBJ2-2,TRBV19,TRBD2,ASKPYRGDDTGELF
TRBJ1-4,TRBV6-4,.,ASRGTRAPNEKLF
TRBJ1-4,TRBV6-5,.,ASSYGGNEKLF
TRBJ2-1,TRBV27,TRBD2,ASSLRLAGYNEQF
TRBJ2-2,TRBV2,TRBD2,ASSEIVGLAGGPGELF
TRBJ2-3,TRBV6-1,TRBD2,ASNSPGGPTDTQY
TRBJ2-3,TRBV5-1,.,ASSLLRNTDTQY
TRBJ1-5,TRBV19,.,ASSRGQNFLNQPQH
TRBJ1-3,TRBV4-1,.,ASSPRGEGSGNTIY
TRBJ1-2,TRBV18,.,ASSPGLGGYT
TRBJ1-2,TRBV6-1,.,ASSEAPVGGYT